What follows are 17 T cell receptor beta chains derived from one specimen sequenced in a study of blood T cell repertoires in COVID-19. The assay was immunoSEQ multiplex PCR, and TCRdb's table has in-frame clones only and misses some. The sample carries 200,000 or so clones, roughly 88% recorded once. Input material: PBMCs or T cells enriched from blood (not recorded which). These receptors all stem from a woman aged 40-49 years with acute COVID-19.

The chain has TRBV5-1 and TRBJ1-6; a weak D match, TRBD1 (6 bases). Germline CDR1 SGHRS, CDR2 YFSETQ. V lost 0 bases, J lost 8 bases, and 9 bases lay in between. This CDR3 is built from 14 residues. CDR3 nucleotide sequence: TGCGCCAGCAGCTTGGCCGCAGGGGATTCACCCCTCCACTTT. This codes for CASSLAAGDSPLHF.

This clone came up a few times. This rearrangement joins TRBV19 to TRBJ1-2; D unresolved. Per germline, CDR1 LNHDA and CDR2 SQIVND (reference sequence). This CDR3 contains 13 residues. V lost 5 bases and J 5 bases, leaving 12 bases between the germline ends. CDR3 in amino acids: CASSARILYGYTF. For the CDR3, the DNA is TGTGCCAGTAGTGCCAGGATTTTATATGGCTACACCTTC.

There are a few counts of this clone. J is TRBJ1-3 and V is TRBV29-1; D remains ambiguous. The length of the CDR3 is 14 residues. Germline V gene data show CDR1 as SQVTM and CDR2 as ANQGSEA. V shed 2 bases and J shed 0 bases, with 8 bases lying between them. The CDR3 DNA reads TGCAGCGTTGAAACCCGGGGCTCTGGAAACACCATATATTTT. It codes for CSVETRGSGNTIYF.

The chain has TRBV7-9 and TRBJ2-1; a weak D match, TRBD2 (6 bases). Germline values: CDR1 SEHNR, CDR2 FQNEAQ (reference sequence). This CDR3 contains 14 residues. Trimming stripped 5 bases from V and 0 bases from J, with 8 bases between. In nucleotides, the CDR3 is TGTGCCAGCAGCCGGGACTTCTCCTACAATGAGCAGTTCTTC. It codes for CASSRDFSYNEQFF.

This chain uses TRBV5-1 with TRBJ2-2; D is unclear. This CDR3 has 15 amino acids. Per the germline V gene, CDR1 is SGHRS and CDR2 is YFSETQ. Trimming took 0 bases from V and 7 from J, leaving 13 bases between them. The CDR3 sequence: CASSLGAGLVGELFF. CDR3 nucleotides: TGCGCCAGCAGCTTGGGGGCAGGCCTTGTCGGGGAGCTGTTTTTT. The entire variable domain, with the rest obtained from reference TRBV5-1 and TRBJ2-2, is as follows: KAGVTQTPRYLIKTRGQQVTLSCSPISGHRSVSWYQQTPGQGLQFLFEYFSETQRNKGNFPGRFSGRQFSNSRSEMNVSTLELGDSALYLCASSLGAGLVGELFFGEGSRLTVL.

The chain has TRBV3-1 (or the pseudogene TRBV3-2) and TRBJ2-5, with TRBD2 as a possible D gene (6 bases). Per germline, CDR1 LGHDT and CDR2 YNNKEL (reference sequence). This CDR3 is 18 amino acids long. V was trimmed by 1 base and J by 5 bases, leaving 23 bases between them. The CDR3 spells CASSQASVWGVNMETQYF. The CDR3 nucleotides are TGTGCCAGCAGCCAAGCGAGTGTGTGGGGGGTCAACATGGAGACCCAGTACTTC.

The CDR3 bases are TGTGCCAGCAGCTATGGACAGTATAATTCACCCCTCCACTTT. Encoded protein: CASSYGQYNSPLHF. The J gene is TRBJ1-6, the V gene TRBV9, with D perhaps matching TRBD1 (6 bases). Germline loops: CDR1 SGDLS, CDR2 YYNGEE. Trimming took off 4 bases at V and 4 bases at J, with 9 bases between the two ends. This CDR3 is built from 14 residues.

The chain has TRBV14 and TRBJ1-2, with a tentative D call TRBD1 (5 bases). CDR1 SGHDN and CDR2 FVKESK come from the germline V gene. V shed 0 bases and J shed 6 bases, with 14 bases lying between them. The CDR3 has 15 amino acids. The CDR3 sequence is CASSQDWGQAHGYTF. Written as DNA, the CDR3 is TGTGCCAGCAGCCAAGATTGGGGCCAGGCGCATGGCTACACCTTC. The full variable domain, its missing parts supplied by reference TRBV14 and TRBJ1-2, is EAGVTQFPSHSVIEKGQTVTLRCDPISGHDNLYWYRRVMGKEIKFLLHFVKESKQDESGMPNNRFLAERTGGTYSTLKVQPAELEDSGVYFCASSQDWGQAHGYTFGSGTRLTVV.

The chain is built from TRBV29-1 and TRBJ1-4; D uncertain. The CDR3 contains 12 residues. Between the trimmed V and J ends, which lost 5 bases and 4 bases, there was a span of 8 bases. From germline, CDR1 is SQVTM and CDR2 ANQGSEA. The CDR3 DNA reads TGCAGCGTTTCCAGGTTTAATGAAAAACTGTTTTTT. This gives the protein CSVSRFNEKLFF.

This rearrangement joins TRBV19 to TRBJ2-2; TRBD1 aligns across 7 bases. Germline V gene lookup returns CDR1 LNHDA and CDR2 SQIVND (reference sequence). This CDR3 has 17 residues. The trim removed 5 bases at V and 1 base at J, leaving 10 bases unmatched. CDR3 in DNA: TGTGCCAGTAGTCTATTCACCGGGACAGTGAACACCGGGGAGCTGTTTTTT. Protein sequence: CASSLFTGTVNTGELFF.

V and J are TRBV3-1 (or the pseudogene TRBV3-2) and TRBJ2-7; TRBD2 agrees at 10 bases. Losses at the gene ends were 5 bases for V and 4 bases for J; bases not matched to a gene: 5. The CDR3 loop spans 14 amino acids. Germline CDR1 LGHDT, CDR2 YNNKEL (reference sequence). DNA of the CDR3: TGTGCCAGCAGCGATAGCGGGGGGCTTTACGAGCAGTACTTC. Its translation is CASSDSGGLYEQYF.

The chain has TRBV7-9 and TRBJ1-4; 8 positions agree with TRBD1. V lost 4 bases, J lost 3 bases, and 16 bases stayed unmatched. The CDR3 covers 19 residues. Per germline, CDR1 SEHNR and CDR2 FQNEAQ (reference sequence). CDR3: CASSSRTGIMSSSNEKLFF. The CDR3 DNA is TGTGCCAGCAGCTCCCGGACAGGGATCATGTCCTCCTCTAATGAAAAACTGTTTTTT. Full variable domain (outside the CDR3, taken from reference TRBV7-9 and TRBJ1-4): DTGVSQNPRHKITKRGQNVTFRCDPISEHNRLYWYRQTLGQGPEFLTYFQNEAQLEKSRLLSDRFSAERPKGSFSTLEIQRTEQGDSAMYLCASSSRTGIMSSSNEKLFFGSGTQLSVL.

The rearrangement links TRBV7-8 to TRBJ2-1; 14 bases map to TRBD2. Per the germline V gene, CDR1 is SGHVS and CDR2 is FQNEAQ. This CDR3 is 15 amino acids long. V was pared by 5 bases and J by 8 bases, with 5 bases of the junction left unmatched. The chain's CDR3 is CASSRGTSGGDEQFF. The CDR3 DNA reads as TGTGCCAGCAGCCGAGGGACTAGCGGGGGAGATGAGCAGTTCTTC.

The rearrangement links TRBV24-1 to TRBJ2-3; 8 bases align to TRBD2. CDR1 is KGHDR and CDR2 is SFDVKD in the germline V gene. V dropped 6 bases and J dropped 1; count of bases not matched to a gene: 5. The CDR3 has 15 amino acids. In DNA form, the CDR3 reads TGTGCCACCAGTCATCGGCGGGGGGGCACAGATACGCAGTATTTT. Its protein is CATSHRRGGTDTQYF.

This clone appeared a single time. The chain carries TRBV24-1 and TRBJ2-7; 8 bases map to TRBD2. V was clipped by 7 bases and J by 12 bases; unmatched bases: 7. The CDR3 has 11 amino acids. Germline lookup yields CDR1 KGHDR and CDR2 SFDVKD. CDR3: CATRERGTMYV. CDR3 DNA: TGTGCCACCAGGGAGCGGGGGACAATGTACGTC.

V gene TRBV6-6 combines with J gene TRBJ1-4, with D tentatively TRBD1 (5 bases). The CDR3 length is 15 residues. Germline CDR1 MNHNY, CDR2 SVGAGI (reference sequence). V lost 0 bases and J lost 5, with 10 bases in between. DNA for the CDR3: TGTGCCAGCAGTTACTCCAGGGATAGAAATGAAAAACTGTTTTTT. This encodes CASSYSRDRNEKLFF.

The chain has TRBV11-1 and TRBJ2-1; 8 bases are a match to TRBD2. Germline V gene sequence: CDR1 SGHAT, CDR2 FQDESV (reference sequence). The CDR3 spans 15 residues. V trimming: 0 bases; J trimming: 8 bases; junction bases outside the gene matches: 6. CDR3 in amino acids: CASSLADRGGDEQFF. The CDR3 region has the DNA TGTGCCAGCAGCTTAGCGGACCGGGGGGGCGATGAGCAGTTCTTC.